This T cell receptor beta chain was identified during a study of OX40 agonist ivuxolimab in advanced cancers. Notes on the research overall: The costimulatory receptor OX40 (CD134) was targeted by ivuxolimab, a fully human IgG2 agonistic monoclonal antibody. Intravenous ivuxolimab was administered to patients every 2 weeks at six dose levels: 0.01, 0.1, 0.3, 1.5, 3 and 10 mg/kg. Among the roughly 50 dose-escalation patients, around 20 had hepatocellular carcinoma, roughly 15 melanoma, 9 renal cell carcinoma and 9 head and neck cancer. In the dose-escalation cohort, roughly 80% of patients were male, and the mean age was around 60 years, with a range of about 23 to 90. Patients were allowed to have had prior anti-PD-1, anti-PD-L1 or anti-CTLA-4 therapy, and approximately 40% of the dose-escalation patients had been treated with checkpoint inhibitors. Partial responses occurred in three dose-escalation patients, of whom one had hepatocellular carcinoma and two had cutaneous melanoma. Peripheral TCRbeta sequencing aimed to test whether ivuxolimab altered TCR sequence diversity and caused clonal T-cell expansion. The paper describes the monotherapy dose-escalation part (N of about 54 patients) of the phase I trial of ivuxolimab.

Patients with autoimmune disease history or receiving systemic immunosuppression were excluded from the trial. Peripheral blood for TCR sequencing was collected from all dose cohorts at baseline, on cycle 4 day 1, and on cycle 7 day 1. The samples were drawn from a first-in-human, open-label, multicenter phase I dose-escalation trial of ivuxolimab. Adults with locally advanced or metastatic melanoma, renal cell carcinoma, hepatocellular carcinoma or head and neck squamous cell carcinoma were enrolled in the trial. Before TCR sequencing, CD4+ T cells and CD8+ T cells were sorted from peripheral blood as separate populations. The V and J ends are trimmed by 3 bases and 2 bases, leaving 5 bases between them. CDR1 and CDR2 are drawn from the germline V gene: SGDLS, YYNGEE. The CDR3 covers 12 residues, taking in both the cysteine and the phenylalanine. The entry retains the CDR3 DNA only, 36 bases that are in frame from base 1.

To sequence the TCRbeta CDR3 region, genomic DNA was isolated from the sorted cells. The immunoSEQ Assay was used for sequencing of TCRbeta CDR3 regions. Not all clones reach the TCRdb copy of this immuneACCESS table, which keeps in-frame sequences only. Checked studies attribute under half of the gap to unresolved V genes and leave the rest unexplained. This sample gives about 6,500 clones in total; 70% to 80% of them show up just once. The ten most abundant clones make up 28% of the sample. Comments on this clone: Its recognized antigen is unknown. No base qualities exist here, and no much larger clone lies one base off it.

Beyond this particular receptor, the publication reports: After ivuxolimab, expanded clones were on average more numerous among CD8+ T cells than among CD4+ T cells. In partial responders in the 0.1-3.0 mg/kg groups, normalized peripheral clonal expansion was found to be among the lowest, especially among CD8+ T cells. The antigen specificity of the peripheral T cells that underwent clonal expansion was not determined. Low levels of normalized T-cell clonal expansion were also seen in some nonresponding patients. At doses from 0.1 to 3.0 mg/kg, clonal expansion was seen in both CD4+ and CD8+ blood T cells between baseline and week 6.

The rearrangement joined TRBV9 to TRBJ1-1, with an unclear D gene assignment. The receptor's source is an adult with an advanced solid tumor such as melanoma, head and neck, liver or kidney cancer. The material was CD4+ or CD8+ T cells sorted from blood, obtained in a trial of the OX40 agonist ivuxolimab. CDR3 region: CASSADNTEAFF. The sequence in DNA is TGTGCCAGCAGCGCAGACAACACTGAAGCTTTCTTT.